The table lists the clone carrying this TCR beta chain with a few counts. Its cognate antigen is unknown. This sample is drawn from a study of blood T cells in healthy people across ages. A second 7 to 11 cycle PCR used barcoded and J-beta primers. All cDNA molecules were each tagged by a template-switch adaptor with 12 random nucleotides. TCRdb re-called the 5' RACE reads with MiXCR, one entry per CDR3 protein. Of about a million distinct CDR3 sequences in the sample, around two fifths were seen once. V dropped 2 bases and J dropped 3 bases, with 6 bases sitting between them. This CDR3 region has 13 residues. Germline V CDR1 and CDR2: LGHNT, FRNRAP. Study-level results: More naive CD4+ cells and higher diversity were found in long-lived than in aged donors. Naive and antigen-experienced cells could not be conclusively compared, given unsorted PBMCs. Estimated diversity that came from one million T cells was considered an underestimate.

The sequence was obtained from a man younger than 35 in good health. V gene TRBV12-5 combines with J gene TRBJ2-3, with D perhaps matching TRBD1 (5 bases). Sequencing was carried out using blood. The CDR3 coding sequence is TGTGCTAGTGGTTTGCAGGGTACAGATACGCAGTATTTT. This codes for CASGLQGTDTQYF.